The text below deals with one TCR beta chain. The CDR3 loop spans 16 amino acids. As processed by the authors: Using reference gene primer amplification, nucleated cell counts were estimated. Using immunoSEQ multiplex PCR, the repertoire was profiled, and TCRdb retains in-frame clones only, with some absent. V and J calls and clone size are those listed in that table; D and trimming were worked out from the DNA. The profile shows about 410,000 clones, over 85% of them singletons. The data derive from a study of blood T cell repertoires in COVID-19. Study in general: PBMCs, B-cell-depleted T cells, or T cells provided the cDNA or gDNA that made up the material.

The age range of participants was about 18 to 95 years, with residence in about two dozen US areas. The chain combines TRBV21-1 with TRBJ1-2. TRBV21-1 is classified as a pseudogene. This clonotype originated in a woman in her 30s who had recovered from COVID-19. Sequencing was done on a sample of PBMCs or T cells enriched from blood (not recorded which). CDR3 nucleotide sequence: TGTGCCAGCAGCAAGCGATCGGGAAGGTCAAACTATGGCTACACCTTC. Translating gives CASSKRSGRSNYGYTF.